The entry below gives a single T cell receptor beta chain sequence along with its context. One end of the junction does not line up with germline, which may come from a read error. Random hexamers primed reverse transcription of about 0.5 to 1 ug RNA. TCRdb re-analysed the immunoSEQ multiplex PCR reads in MiXCR, keeping a single row per CDR3 protein. The sample contains about 190,000 distinct CDR3 sequences, roughly 94% of which appear only once. This sample is drawn from a study of CD8 T cells in Susac syndrome. Germline assignment: CDR1 GTSNPN and CDR2 SVGIG (reference sequence). CDR3 length: 13 residues.

The chain links TRBV30 to TRBJ1-1; D remains ambiguous. The receptor was derived from a human donor with Susac syndrome. The sample taken for sequencing was CD8+ T cells from PBMCs. For the CDR3, the DNA is TGTGCCTGGGGTGTAGTCCAGAACACTGAAGCTTTCTTT. Its protein product is CAWGVVQNTEAFF.